The T cell receptor (beta chain) described here comes from a study of T cell responses to AZD1222 COVID-19 vaccine (dated by TCRdb to the early 2020s). Background on the whole study: AZD1222 recipients given second doses at about 4 weeks or at about 12 weeks were pooled, since spike-specific TCR depth and breadth were not found to differ between the two schedules. Trial participants were enrolled into age subgroups of 18-55, 56-69 and 70-plus years, which contained around 150, 29 and 61 TCR-sequenced participants, respectively. TCR sequencing was performed for 233 trial participants, of whom about 200 were given two doses of AZD1222 and around 25 were given two doses of MenACWY control vaccine. General conclusions and limits of the study: No day 14 peak-response samples were available, so repertoires were characterized only after the peak T cell response. Participants were mostly white British, with more females than males. The authors suggested clonal diversity may have been underestimated. A significant rise in spike-specific TCR breadth and depth was observed after two AZD1222 doses relative to day 0 and relative to MenACWY recipients. Conclusions about previously exposed vaccinees are limited because only five or six AZD1222 recipients were SARS-CoV-2 seropositive at baseline. Epitopes outside the regions mutated in the B.1.351 and B.1.1.7 variants were reportedly recognized by nearly half of the unique spike-specific TCRs. Vaccine-associated CD4 TCRs spanned the whole spike protein, with dominant responses in regions 160-218 and 743-854. The 56-69-year group was small, and its depth increase did not reach significance, likely because of low power.

The CDR3 regions of human TCRbeta chains were analyzed by immunosequencing. In the paper's pipeline: Repertoire TCRs were checked for matches against a reference library of SARS-CoV-2-specific TCRs that had been generated using the MIRA antigen-specificity platform. Breadth was defined as the fraction of unique TCRs that were SARS-CoV-2-associated. Depth was defined as the fraction of total T cells that were SARS-CoV-2-associated. Using the MIRA data, each spike-specific TCR was mapped to the spike region that the TCR reacts to and placed in a CD4 or CD8 class. Log10-transformed breadth and depth values were compared by one-way ANOVA with Sidak's multiple comparisons tests. TCRdb retrieved this table from immuneACCESS and kept in-frame rearrangements only. Not all clones are present; in checked studies, unresolved V genes account for under half, and no reason is known for the remainder. V and J calls plus clone size are reproduced from that table; the DNA served to infer D and trimming. The sample table holds 120,000 or so clones, of which about 89% were seen once. About 27% of the sample goes to the ten largest clones.

Measured from the cysteine to the phenylalanine, the CDR3 is 15 residues long. Solely the CDR3 DNA is kept, with 45 bases framed from the first base. The germline V gene yields MNHEY for CDR1 and SVGAGI for CDR2. At the junction V is shortened by 2 bases and J by 6 bases; bases outside the gene matches: 9. The sample's time point label is to be understood as: baseline before first vaccination. Vaccinee samples were obtained from the UK trials COV001 and COV002, which included a single-blind randomized controlled phase 2/3 trial of AZD1222 (ChAdOx1 nCoV-19) in healthy adults. For TCRbeta chain sequencing, PBMC samples from trial participants were taken at day 0 and at day 28 after the second dose. This clone occurred once. Its antigen specificity is not known. Base qualities were left out, and no much larger clone turns up one base away.

The rearrangement combines TRBV6-5 with TRBJ2-7; TRBD1 agrees with 8 junctional bases. This TCR was recovered from an adult in good health. Sequenced material: peripheral blood, taken on day 0 of AZD1222 vaccination. The CDR3 corresponds to CASSYGPGGEGEQYF. Here is the DNA: TGTGCCAGCAGTTACGGGCCAGGGGGCGAGGGCGAGCAGTACTTC.